This T cell receptor (beta chain) was found in a study of beta chain features in type 1 diabetes (dated 2018 in TCRdb). Some background on the complete study: Patients and healthy donors did not differ in mean age, gender distribution, total cell number or subset yield. A total of under 140,000,000 sorted cells were examined across all samples, and the number of cells per subset was strongly correlated with RNA yield. In the study, recently diagnosed type 1 diabetes patients and matched healthy donors were compared on the TCRB repertoires of their sorted circulating CD4+ T cell subsets. Regulatory and stem cell-like memory subsets were isolated from only 8 patients and roughly 8 healthy donors, whereas naive and central memory subsets came from all 30 or so donors.

Each donor gave one peripheral blood draw, roughly 110 mL on average, collected into heparinised tubes. Naive, central memory, regulatory and stem cell-like memory CD4+ T cells were sorted on a BD FACSAria II using a panel including CD45RO, CCR7, CD25, CD127, CD95 and CD27. A purity above 95% was achieved for all sorted populations. PBMCs were isolated immediately by Lymphoprep density gradient centrifugation and stained directly without culture. So that batch effects would be minimized, each experiment stained and sorted samples in pairs, pairing one healthy donor with one patient. All of the isolated RNA was reverse transcribed with the High Capacity cDNA Reverse Transcription Kit, so expressed TCRB transcripts were sequenced. Naive, central memory and regulatory T cell samples underwent deep immunoSEQ sequencing, averaging about 3.3 million total reads per sample. Sorted cells were lysed in RLT buffer, and RNA was extracted using DNase-treated RNeasy Micro or Mini kits according to cell number. To prevent cross-contamination, every cell subset was processed on its own, while patient and healthy donor samples were processed together. TCRB sequences were amplified from cDNA with the immunoSEQ multiplex PCR, producing 87-bp fragments spanning the CDR3 region. Sequencing of the amplicons was done on the Illumina HiSeq platform. As for how the authors treated the data: PCR bias was computationally corrected using synthetic template baselines, reads within Hamming distance 2 were collapsed, and singletons that could not be merged were discarded. Reads were aligned to IMGT to assign V, D and J genes, CDR3 length, and insertions or deletions at six rearrangement sites. Within each subset, clonotype counts were normalized to the number of sorted cells before true diversity and Gini coefficients were calculated with the tcR R package. The overlap coefficient, calculated on TCRB nucleotide sequences, was used to measure repertoire sharing. As a proxy for the pre-selection repertoire, out-of-frame TCRB sequences from naive cells were analyzed. TCRdb's version of the immuneACCESS table is confined to in-frame rearrangements and falls short of the full clone set. An unresolved V gene accounts for under half of the shortfall where checked; the remainder is of unknown origin. That table gives V, J and clone size, and the DNA gave D and trimming. The table for this sample lists about 240,000 clones; roughly 13% of them were counted only once. The ten largest make up approximately 0.018% of the sample.

To note about this clone: Its target antigen remains unknown. Qualities for individual bases were not recorded, and no much larger clone is one base off.

The CDR3 has 14 amino acids, counting the end cysteine and phenylalanine. Only the CDR3 DNA stays, 42 bases, in frame from base 1. V is cut back by 6 bases and J by 4 bases, with 7 bases in the junction unmatched. CDR1 and CDR2, looked up from the germline V gene (reference sequence), are LNHDA and SQIVND. On the study overall, not on this receptor specifically: Because cDNA rather than genomic DNA was sequenced, highly expressing activated cells could have been over-represented, although no difference in activation and CD3 levels was found between groups. A moderate but significant shortening of TCRB CDR3 length was observed in type 1 diabetes patients in all four CD4+ subsets. PCR may preferentially amplify shorter templates, but because patient and control samples were amplified and corrected together, any resulting skew would affect both groups equally. The naive, central memory and regulatory TCRB repertoires appeared to resemble one another more closely among patients than among healthy donors. Patients with type 1 diabetes made fewer insertions and deleted more nucleotides at VDJ recombination sites, implying thymic rearrangement abnormalities. HLA sub-analyses involved small numbers of individuals, so any influence of HLA type on TCRB rearrangement remained unresolved.

Source material: naive CD4+ T cells from blood. What this sample's cell subset or site label stands for: true naive CD4+ T cells. This sequence was found in a man between 25 and 39 years old with type 1 diabetes. The chain is made from TRBV19 and TRBJ1-1; TRBD1 aligns with 8 central bases. The CDR3 region: CASSLTGVGTEAFF. The sequenced DNA: TGTGCCAGTAGCCTGACAGGGGTCGGCACTGAAGCTTTCTTT.